These 26 T cell receptor beta chains came from one sample sequenced in a study of T cells after yellow fever vaccination. TCRdb analysed the 5' RACE reads with MiXCR anew, one entry per CDR3 protein. The repertoire has some 350,000 distinct CDR3 sequences, more than 5.5% of them found once; the top ten carry 15%. The sequenced sample was PBMCs, obtained 5 days after the yellow fever booster vaccination. These receptors were obtained from a man aged 25 to 40 who received the YFV17D yellow fever vaccine.

The chain links TRBV24-1 to TRBJ2-1; a possible D gene is TRBD2 (6 bases). Between the trimmed V and J ends, which lost 12 bases and 5 bases, there was a span of 16 bases. CDR1 KGHDR and CDR2 SFDVKD come from the germline V gene. The CDR3 runs to 13 residues. CDR3 sequence: CASMEGGDNEQFF. CDR3 DNA: TGTGCCTCAATGGAGGGCGGGGACAATGAGCAGTTCTTC.

This clonotype appeared many times. The chain's CDR3 is CASSVDRSPLHF. CDR3 DNA: TGTGCCAGCAGCGTAGATCGGTCACCCCTCCACTTT. The rearrangement joins TRBV9 to TRBJ1-6; D is unclear. V was pared by 0 bases and J by 10 bases, with 5 bases between. This CDR3 has 12 residues. Germline V gene sequence: CDR1 SGDLS, CDR2 YYNGEE.

In this sample, this clonotype turned up once. The V gene is TRBV6-2 or TRBV6-3, the J gene TRBJ2-3, with 11 bases matching TRBD2. The CDR3 consists of 13 residues. Trimming cost V 7 bases and J 8 bases; bases outside gene matches: 5. Germline CDR1 MNHEY, CDR2 SVGEGT. CDR3 in amino acids: CASKGLAGGTQYF. In nucleotides, the CDR3 is TGTGCCAGCAAAGGACTAGCGGGCGGTACGCAGTATTTT.

This clonotype showed up just a few times. The V and J genes are TRBV28 and TRBJ2-3; D is uncertain. CDR3 size: 15 residues. Trimming left V 2 bases short and J 0 bases short, with 9 bases between. CDR1 MDHEN and CDR2 SYDVKM come from the germline V gene. The CDR3 loop is CASSLRGLSTDTQYF. CDR3 sequence (DNA): TGTGCCAGCAGTTTAAGAGGCTTGAGCACAGATACGCAGTATTTT.

This clonotype turned up a few times. This chain joins TRBV27 and TRBJ1-4; D might be TRBD1 (6 bases). Germline CDR1 and CDR2: MNHEY and SMNVEV (reference sequence). Trimming removed 4 bases from V and 3 bases from J, with 12 bases in between. The CDR3 extends over 15 amino acids. The chain's CDR3 is CASSYRTDSNEKLFF. As DNA, the CDR3 is TGTGCCAGCAGTTACAGGACAGATTCTAATGAAAAACTGTTTTTT.

This clonotype came up many times. This chain links TRBV20-1 with TRBJ2-1, with 13 bases lining up with TRBD2. The CDR3 is 19 residues long. The V and J ends lost 3 bases and 0 bases, in that order; junction bases with no gene match: 11. The germline CDR1 and CDR2 sequences are DFQATT and SNEGSKA (reference sequence). For the CDR3, the DNA is TGCAGTGCTAGGGGAGGACTAGCGGGAGCGGTGAGCTCCTACAATGAGCAGTTCTTC. Translated: CSARGGLAGAVSSYNEQFF.

The chain couples TRBV7-2 to TRBJ2-5, with unresolved D. This CDR3 is 15 amino acids long. Per germline, CDR1 SGHTA and CDR2 FQGNSA. V was trimmed by 5 bases and J by 2 bases, leaving 15 bases between them. CDR3 nucleotide sequence: TGTGCCAGCAGCCCATGGTATGTCCCGCAAGAGACCCAGTACTTC. This codes for CASSPWYVPQETQYF.

The V call is TRBV20-1, the J call TRBJ2-1, with TRBD2 identical over 12 bases. The V segment lost 1 base and the J segment 8 bases; nucleotides outside the gene matches: 15. The CDR3 runs 18 residues. CDR1 and CDR2 (germline): DFQATT, SNEGSKA (reference sequence). CDR3 amino acids: CSARGLAGEGVLQYEQFF. CDR3 coding DNA: TGCAGTGCTAGAGGACTAGCGGGAGAGGGGGTATTACAATATGAGCAGTTCTTC.

V is TRBV20-1 and J is TRBJ2-7; D is tentatively TRBD1 or TRBD2 (5 bases each). The germline V gene encodes CDR1 DFQATT and CDR2 SNEGSKA (reference sequence). V was clipped by 4 bases and J by 0 bases, with 13 bases between them. This CDR3 has 14 amino acids. The CDR3 protein is CSATRGGTSYEQYF. CDR3 sequence (DNA): TGCAGTGCTACACGAGGTGGGACCTCCTACGAGCAGTACTTC.

The chain employs TRBV7-6 and TRBJ2-2; D might be TRBD2 (6 bases). This CDR3 is built from 15 residues. Per germline, CDR1 SGHVS and CDR2 FNYEAQ. V was cut by 5 bases and J by 6 bases, with 16 bases left in between. In DNA, the CDR3 is TGTGCCAGCAGCCCCGGGCTAGCGCTTCCCGGGGAGCTGTTTTTT. Translating it yields CASSPGLALPGELFF.

A few counts support this clonotype. The chain uses TRBV11-2 and TRBJ2-7; a possible D gene is TRBD2 (6 bases). CDR1 SGHAT and CDR2 FQNNGV come from the germline V gene. The CDR3 has 18 residues. V was clipped by 5 bases and J by 1 base, with 24 bases between them. The CDR3 DNA follows: TGTGCCAGCAGCCCCGGGCGGGGTGTGTGGGAAACGTCCTACGAGCAGTACTTC. Translating it yields CASSPGRGVWETSYEQYF.

This clonotype was detected only a few times. The chain recombines TRBV20-1 with TRBJ2-5, with D hard to call. The germline V gene encodes CDR1 DFQATT and CDR2 SNEGSKA (reference sequence). V was shortened by 2 bases and J by 4 bases, with 20 bases between the two germline ends. The CDR3 extends over 16 amino acids. The CDR3 DNA reads TGCAGTGCTAGATCCCGGACGGCTATTTTTCGAGAGACCCAGTACTTC. It codes for CSARSRTAIFRETQYF.

The rearrangement joins TRBV5-6 to TRBJ2-3, with D unclear. In germline, CDR1 is SGHDT, CDR2 YYEEEE. The CDR3 runs 14 residues. The ends were cut back, 0 bases at V and 5 bases at J, with 10 bases in the middle. The CDR3 sequence is CASSLGMGIDTQYF. DNA for the CDR3: TGTGCCAGCAGCTTGGGTATGGGGATAGATACGCAGTATTTT. Full variable domain (missing parts from reference TRBV5-6 and TRBJ2-3): DAGVTQSPTHLIKTRGQQVTLRCSPKSGHDTVSWYQQALGQGPQFIFQYYEEEERQRGNFPDRFSGHQFPNYSSELNVNALLLGDSALYLCASSLGMGIDTQYFGPGTRLTVL.

This clonotype has a count of ten or more. V usage is TRBV28 and J usage is TRBJ2-3, with D perhaps being TRBD1 or TRBD2 (5 bases each). The V end was cut by 4 bases, the J end by 4 bases, with 15 bases between. Germline CDR1 reads MDHEN; CDR2 reads SYDVKM. There are 15 residues in the CDR3. The CDR3 loop reads CASSSPRDHPDTQYF. CDR3 coding DNA: TGTGCCAGCAGTTCCCCCCGGGACCACCCAGATACGCAGTATTTT.

Only a few counts were recorded for this clonotype. The J gene is TRBJ2-2, the V gene TRBV20-1, with D possibly matching TRBD2 (6 bases). The V gene lost 4 bases and the J gene lost 0 bases, with 15 bases spanning the gap. CDR3 length: 16 amino acids. The germline gives CDR1 DFQATT, CDR2 SNEGSKA (reference sequence). CDR3 residues: CSATTGVGPNTGELFF. CDR3 coding DNA: TGCAGTGCTACTACGGGAGTGGGCCCGAACACCGGGGAGCTGTTTTTT.

In its sample, this clonotype was seen a few times. The chain uses TRBV14 and TRBJ1-3; D perhaps matches TRBD1 (6 bases). The CDR3 has 12 residues. V gave up 8 bases and J gave up 4 bases, with 9 bases separating them. Germline CDR1 is SGHDN and CDR2 is FVKESK. This CDR3 is CASGTTGNTIYF. In DNA form, the CDR3 reads TGTGCCAGCGGGACAACCGGAAACACCATATATTTT.

This clonotype appeared many times. The V call is TRBV12-3 or TRBV12-4, the J call TRBJ2-7, with a weak D call TRBD1 (6 bases). This CDR3 is built from 14 residues. V lost 6 bases and J lost 4, with 16 bases in between. CDR3 nucleotides: TGTGCCAGCAGACACTCAGGGGCAAGGTACGAGCAGTACTTC. Its translation is CASRHSGARYEQYF.

The genes are TRBV9 and TRBJ2-5; the match to TRBD2 covers 10 bases. Germline CDR1 reads SGDLS; CDR2 reads YYNGEE. This CDR3 has 14 residues. J was trimmed by 4 bases and V by 0 bases; bases with no gene match: 0. In DNA form, the CDR3 reads TGTGCCAGCAGCGTAGGGACTAGCGGAGAGACCCAGTACTTC. This translates into CASSVGTSGETQYF.

This clonotype showed up just a few times. This chain connects TRBV20-1 to TRBJ1-5, with D tentatively TRBD1 (5 bases). The germline gives CDR1 DFQATT, CDR2 SNEGSKA (reference sequence). Between the trimmed V and J ends, which lost 6 bases and 2 bases, there was a span of 11 bases. The CDR3 runs 13 residues. The CDR3 loop reads CSARLGGNQPQHF. CDR3 DNA sequence: TGCAGTGCGAGGTTGGGGGGCAATCAGCCCCAGCATTTT.

The chain links TRBV20-1 to TRBJ2-3; D may match TRBD1 or TRBD2 (6 bases each). V lost 3 bases, J lost 4 bases, and 17 bases lay in between. This CDR3 is 15 amino acids long. From germline, CDR1 is DFQATT and CDR2 SNEGSKA (reference sequence). The CDR3 sequence: CSASLRGVGADTQYF. As DNA, the CDR3 is TGCAGTGCTAGCCTGAGGGGGGTGGGAGCAGATACGCAGTATTTT.

The rearrangement links TRBV25-1 to TRBJ2-7, with D unclear. Germline lookup yields CDR1 MGHDK and CDR2 SYGVNS. This CDR3 has 15 residues. V was cut by 1 base and J by 2 bases, with 12 bases left in between. The CDR3, as DNA: TGTGCCAGCAGTGAATCCCTTGGCCGGGCCTACGAGCAGTACTTC. Its protein is CASSESLGRAYEQYF.

The chain carries TRBV19 and TRBJ1-1; a possible D gene is TRBD1 (6 bases). The germline V gene encodes CDR1 LNHDA and CDR2 SQIVND (reference sequence). The CDR3 runs to 13 residues. V lost 8 bases and J 4 bases, leaving 14 bases between the germline ends. The CDR3: CASSTGSFTEAFF. The CDR3 DNA reads as TGTGCCAGTTCTACAGGGAGCTTCACTGAAGCTTTCTTT. Combining the CDR3 with reference TRBV19 and TRBJ1-1 gives the whole variable domain DGGITQSPKYLFRKEGQNVTLSCEQNLNHDAMYWYRQDPGQGLRLIYYSQIVNDFQKGDIAEGYSVSREKKESFPLTVTSAQKNPTAFYLCASSTGSFTEAFFGQGTRLTVV.

In regard to this clonotype: One end of the junction varies from germline; a read error may be responsible. This chain joins TRBV3-1 and TRBJ2-7; no reliable D call. The germline V gene encodes CDR1 LGHDT and CDR2 YNNKEL (reference sequence). The CDR3 totals 11 residues. The CDR3 nucleotides are TGTGCCAGCAGCCAATTTGGGCAGACGCGATTC. This codes for CASSQFGQTRF.

Here the CDR3 reads CASTLPPRGSYEQYF. CDR3 sequence (DNA): TGTGCCAGCACCTTGCCGCCAAGGGGCTCCTACGAGCAGTACTTC. V gene TRBV28 combines with J gene TRBJ2-7; perhaps TRBD1 as D (5 bases). The V end lost 7 bases, the J end lost 0 bases, and 16 bases lay between the germline ends. The CDR3 sequence is 15 residues long. Germline V gene lookup returns CDR1 MDHEN and CDR2 SYDVKM.

This clonotype was observed at least ten times. The chain has TRBV5-1 and TRBJ2-7; 10 nucleotides match TRBD2. J was trimmed by 0 bases and V by 0 bases; bases with no gene match: 6. Germline values: CDR1 SGHRS, CDR2 YFSETQ. The CDR3 has 17 amino acids. DNA of the CDR3: TGCGCCAGCAGCTTGGCGACTAGCGGGTCAAGCTCCTACGAGCAGTACTTC. This translates into CASSLATSGSSSYEQYF. The full variable domain, in which reference TRBV5-1 and TRBJ2-7 provide the parts outside the CDR3, is KAGVTQTPRYLIKTRGQQVTLSCSPISGHRSVSWYQQTPGQGLQFLFEYFSETQRNKGNFPGRFSGRQFSNSRSEMNVSTLELGDSALYLCASSLATSGSSSYEQYFGPGTRLTVT.

This clonotype was seen at least ten times. Here the CDR3 reads CASSNEQFF. The CDR3 DNA is TGCGCCAGCAGCAATGAGCAGTTCTTC. V gene TRBV4-3 combines with J gene TRBJ2-1, with no clear D. Germline values: CDR1 LGHNA, CDR2 YSLEER. This CDR3 comprises 9 residues. The V end was cut by 5 bases, the J end by 7 bases, with 0 bases between.